What follows describes a single T cell receptor (beta chain). There is no known antigen for this receptor. Base qualities are not at hand, and no much larger clone is one base apart. The CDR3 has 14 amino acids, counting the end cysteine and phenylalanine. Here the CDR3 DNA is all that survives: 42 bases in frame from base 1. CDR1 and CDR2 were assigned from the germline V gene as ENHRY and SYGVKD. Amplification of TCR beta CDR3 regions was carried out from RNA transcripts. The TCR CDR3 was subjected to a first round of RT-PCR using the HTBI primer set and the Qiagen OneStep RT-PCR kit. Libraries were constructed in a second round of multiplex PCR, after which size selection and purification were carried out. Paired-end sequencing of the libraries was performed with 100 bp reads on an Illumina HiSeq2000. On the study's bioinformatics: SOAPnuke was used to process the raw data, removing reads that contained adapters or uncalled bases, had a mean Phred below 15, or lacked an exact match to the constant primer or identifier. COPE v1.2.5 was used to merge high-quality paired reads, and clonotypes were defined as unique nucleotide sequences. Clonotypes were aligned to IMGT TRBV, TRBD and TRBJ reference segments using MiTCR v1.1. The analysis was restricted to V-J combinations with a frequency above 0.0001, which together covered 98% to 99.2% of the repertoires. A TCS score was defined as the ratio of F50 (clonal expansion) to E x V (chaos), with BLOSUM62-based TCRdist applied between CDR3 peptides within each V-J. Welch's t-statistics and random forest reduced 450 to 600 V-J features to 10 to 15, which were used in a naive Bayes classifier (R e1071). The Morisita-Horn index was used to measure how similar the thyroid and blood repertoires were. The public reads were quality trimmed at Q25 with fastp and then assembled into clones with MiXCR by TCRdb, keeping productive beta chains. Here each entry gathers all rows of one CDR3 protein and keeps the most common genes and DNA. TCRdb assigned the V and J calls; the authors' analysis was not used. This sample lists more than 500,000 distinct CDR3 sequences; 46% were detected once. Of the sample, 35% to 50% falls within the top ten clones.

This specimen belongs to a study of T cells in Graves' hyperthyroidism and ophthalmopathy (dated by TCRdb to the late 2010s). Some background on the complete study: To identify distinguishing TCR V-J signatures, a discovery cohort of 95 to 100 patients was used, comprising 43 with Graves' ophthalmopathy and 55 to 65 with stable Graves' hyperthyroidism. The roughly 91 discovery patients were randomly divided into training and test sets at a 7:3 ratio. Prospective prediction of ophthalmopathy was tested in an independent validation cohort consisting of 18 to 20 hyperthyroidism patients and 17 patients who later progressed to ophthalmopathy. Once sampling was done, hyperthyroidism patients were given methimazole at a starting dose of 30 mg daily, whereas ophthalmopathy patients were given high-dose intravenous methylprednisolone. The study also compared thyroid tissue and blood T-cell repertoires from 5 to 7 Graves' hyperthyroidism patients. The paper reports TCR Vbeta CDR3 sequencing of approximately 130 peripheral blood samples: 40 or so ophthalmopathy, fewer than 80 hyperthyroidism and roughly 17 progressor patients.

On the study overall, not on this receptor specifically: A model built on a 13 V-J signature distinguished ophthalmopathy from stable hyperthyroidism, reaching over 85% sensitivity and 81% to 83% specificity in cross-validation and 80%/75% in testing. Sample size was not statistically predetermined, and investigators were not blinded to group allocation. In validation, progression to ophthalmopathy was predicted by the model with 55% to 71% sensitivity and 72% to 80% specificity, a median of 6.5 months before onset. Blood samples also contained most of the expanded thyroid clonotypes (frequency above 0.001), which suggests that blood repertoires may reflect thyroid immune responses.

Patients with uncontrolled infections, other autoimmune diseases, pregnancy or lactation were excluded. Diagnoses relied on clinical symptoms, serum thyroxine and TRAb, thyroid ultrasound and orbital computed tomography. Trizol reagent was used to extract total RNA, and RNA quality was then checked on an Agilent 2100 Bioanalyzer. The V and J segments used are TRBV10-3 and TRBJ2-7, with a tentative D gene TRBD2 over 6 matching bases. The J call could be wrong; TRBJ2-1 is a better fit for the DNA end. Sequencing input: peripheral blood or thyroid tissue (not recorded which). This TCR came from an adult woman with Graves' disease, either hyperthyroidism or ophthalmopathy (not recorded which). This receptor carries the CDR3 CAIGGDQGSNEQFF. The nucleotide sequence reads as follows: TGTGCCATCGGAGGGGATCAGGGTAGTAATGAGCAGTTCTTC.